The sequence of this TCR beta chain was determined in a study of regulatory and conventional T cells in breast cancer. CDR1 SQVTM and CDR2 ANQGSEA come from the germline V gene. Trimming left V 4 bases short and J 3 bases short, with 12 bases between. The CDR3 totals 13 residues. TCRdb reprocessed the PCR reads via MiXCR and lists one record per CDR3 protein. The sample contains under 1,500 distinct CDR3 sequences, approximately 80% of which appear only once. The sequencing input was regulatory T cells from blood. The chain joins TRBV29-1 to TRBJ1-1, with D tentatively TRBD1 (5 bases). The receptor's source is a male donor in good health. The CDR3 nucleotides are TGCAGCGTTGTTGCCAGGGCCGACACTGAAGCTTTCTTT. This codes for CSVVARADTEAFF.